This entry features one TCR beta chain sequence. Its target is not known. The time point was: patch test 2, 6 weeks after DPC sensitization. Treatment of the sample: therapeutic diphenylcyclopropenone sensitization with weekly scalp DPC. The record originates from a study of human T cells and chemical hapten exposure. About the research overall: Chiefly female patients presented with alopecia areata, totalis or universalis. Overall study findings and caveats: Alopecia was present in the donors, so their immune response may differ from healthy people's. TCRs exceeding a frequency of 1 in 1000 stayed unchanged under DPC sensitization.

Per germline, CDR1 SGHVS and CDR2 FQNEAQ. V lost 0 bases and J 3 bases, leaving 5 bases between the germline ends. The CDR3 is made up of 14 amino acids. The library put unique molecular identifiers onto individual cDNA molecules. In TCRdb, the RACE reads were re-called with MiXCR into one record per CDR3 protein. The sample carries around 67,000 distinct CDR3 sequences, 6.5% to 10% recorded once. This sequence joins TRBV7-8 and TRBJ2-2; D gene unclear. The specimen comprised whole blood, sampled in connection with sensitization to the hapten diphenylcyclopropenone (DPC). The TCR comes from a woman between 45 and 65 years old with alopecia areata. Some clones in this sample may be carry-over from other donors' samples. The CDR3 region has the DNA TGTGCCAGCAGCTTAGCAGGGTACACCGGGGAGCTGTTTTTT. Its protein is CASSLAGYTGELFF.